Presented here are 10 T cell receptor beta chains from one specimen sequenced in a study of T cell responses to AZD1222 COVID-19 vaccine. Assay used: immunoSEQ multiplex PCR; TCRdb lists only in-frame clones, some missing. The sample carries some 50,000 clones, about nine tenths recorded once. This specimen was peripheral blood, taken 28 days after the second AZD1222 dose. These receptor sequences come from an adult who received the AZD1222 COVID-19 vaccine.

The chain carries TRBV3-1 (or the pseudogene TRBV3-2) and TRBJ2-7, with 7 bases matching TRBD2. The CDR3 totals 18 residues. Germline V gene data show CDR1 as LGHDT and CDR2 as YNNKEL (reference sequence). J was trimmed by 1 base and V by 0 bases; bases with no gene match: 12. CDR3 in amino acids: CASSQDGWEGRGSYEQYF. The DNA for the CDR3 is TGTGCCAGCAGCCAAGACGGGTGGGAGGGACGCGGTTCCTACGAGCAGTACTTC.

The chain links TRBV4-1 to TRBJ1-4, with D possibly being TRBD1 (5 bases). The CDR3 spans 13 residues. Germline V gives CDR1 MGHRA, CDR2 YSYEKL. Trimming stripped 5 bases from V and 7 bases from J, with 11 bases between. The CDR3 nucleotides read TGCGCCAGCAGCGCAGGGTTCAGTGAAAAACTGTTTTTT. It specifies CASSAGFSEKLFF.

The chain couples TRBV6-1 to TRBJ1-1; perhaps TRBD1 as D (5 bases). V was clipped by 3 bases and J by 2 bases, with 10 bases between them. This CDR3 is built from 14 residues. CDR1 and CDR2 (germline): MNHNS, SASEGT. The CDR3 loop is CASSDTGANTEAFF. The CDR3 DNA reads TGTGCCAGCAGTGATACCGGGGCCAACACTGAAGCTTTCTTT.

The chain joins TRBV6-5 to TRBJ1-1; D is possibly TRBD1 (6 bases). V shed 5 bases and J shed 0 bases, with 7 bases lying between them. Germline CDR1 is MNHEY and CDR2 is SVGAGI. The length of the CDR3 is 13 residues. The CDR3 loop is CASSRTVNTEAFF. CDR3 in DNA: TGTGCCAGCAGTAGGACAGTGAACACTGAAGCTTTCTTT.

The V and J genes are TRBV19 and TRBJ2-7; no clear D gene. CDR3 length: 14 residues. Trimming removed 4 bases from V and 0 bases from J, with 10 bases in between. Germline loops: CDR1 LNHDA, CDR2 SQIVND (reference sequence). The CDR3 DNA follows: TGTGCCAGTAGTAAGATCAGTAGCTCCTACGAGCAGTACTTC. Translation gives CASSKISSSYEQYF.

The V call is TRBV5-8, the J call TRBJ2-5, with 14 bases aligning to TRBD2. CDR1 is SGHTS, CDR2 YDEGEE, per germline. Trimming at V came to 4 bases and at J to 5 bases, leaving 16 bases not matched to a gene. The CDR3 is 19 residues long. The CDR3 spells CASSPPTARLAGGLETQYF. CDR3 nucleotides: TGTGCCAGCAGCCCCCCAACAGCCCGACTAGCGGGGGGGCTCGAGACCCAGTACTTC. Looking up the rest from reference TRBV5-8 and TRBJ2-5 gives the full variable domain: EAGVTQSPTHLIKTRGQQATLRCSPISGHTSVYWYQQALGLGLQFLLWYDEGEERNRGNFPPRFSGRQFPNYSSELNVNALELEDSALYLCASSPPTARLAGGLETQYFGPGTRLLVL.

The gene calls are TRBV6-5 and TRBJ1-1; D gene unclear. CDR1 MNHEY and CDR2 SVGAGI come from the germline V gene. CDR3 length: 14 amino acids. Trimming left V 2 bases short and J 0 bases short, with 7 bases between. The CDR3 reads CASSYRLLNTEAFF. Here the CDR3 DNA reads TGTGCCAGCAGTTACCGTCTTCTGAACACTGAAGCTTTCTTT.

This chain connects TRBV11-3 to TRBJ2-3; D uncertain. V was clipped by 4 bases and J by 0 bases, with 5 bases between them. Germline values: CDR1 SGHNT, CDR2 YENEEA. There are 13 residues in the CDR3. Written as DNA, the CDR3 is TGTGCCAGCAGCTCTCACAGCACAGATACGCAGTATTTT. Protein product: CASSSHSTDTQYF.

The CDR3 is CASSLDRVYGYTF. CDR3 in DNA: TGTGCCAGCAGTTTAGACAGGGTCTATGGCTACACCTTC. The rearrangement uses TRBV12-3 or TRBV12-4 and TRBJ1-2, with a tentative D call TRBD1 (6 bases). Trimming left V 1 base short and J 4 bases short, with 7 bases between. The CDR3 is 13 residues long.

The rearrangement uses TRBV24-1 and TRBJ1-1, with D perhaps TRBD1 (6 bases). Trimming cost V 1 base and J 8 bases, with 28 bases left between them. Germline CDR1 reads KGHDR; CDR2 reads SFDVKD. The CDR3 is made up of 19 amino acids. The DNA for the CDR3 is TGTGCCACCAGTGATTTCCTACAGGGAAGGTATGTATCTAGAAGCGAAGCTTTCTTT. This gives the protein CATSDFLQGRYVSRSEAFF.